By proportion, the clone carrying this T cell receptor beta chain is medium-sized (0.01 to 0.1%). Antigen unknown. Thyroid surgery was performed in patients who had received no treatment beforehand. The sample comes from a study of metastatic and nonmetastatic thyroid tumors. Overall study: Comparative analysis of repertoires was undertaken across blood and tumor or nodule tissue obtained from malignant and benign thyroid patients.

Study results and caveats: When malignant thyroid tumors were compared with benign nodules, TCR beta diversity was reportedly significantly higher in the malignant tumors. This held in both blood and tumor samples.

Trimming stripped 6 bases from V and 0 bases from J, with 12 bases between. The germline gives CDR1 MNHNS, CDR2 SASEGT. This CDR3 region has 14 residues. In the original processing: The study's classifier, a distant-metastasis tool for papillary thyroid cancer, was built using CDR3 differences across clinicopathological groups. MiXCR re-clonotyped the PCR reads for TCRdb. V and J calls and clone size were set by TCRdb, not the authors. The repertoire has approximately 15,000 clones, approximately 23% of them found once; the top ten carry more than 10%. The sample was tumor tissue. The chain recombines TRBV6-1 with TRBJ2-7; D unclear. The sequence was obtained from a female donor with papillary thyroid cancer or a benign thyroid nodule (not recorded which). Some clones in this sample may be carry-over from other donors' samples. Here the CDR3 reads CASSSGVPSYEQYF. The CDR3 DNA is TGTGCCAGCAGCTCTGGGGTTCCCTCCTACGAGCAGTACTTC.